A selection of T cell receptor beta chains follows, all from one sample in a study of cytomegalovirus exposure and HLA in healthy donors. Clones were read by immunoSEQ multiplex PCR, and TCRdb kept only the in-frame ones, dropping some. The sample includes 120,000 or so clones, roughly 78% seen only once; the top ten take about a tenth. The sequenced material came from PBMCs. These receptors all come from a man aged 25-45 years in good health and CMV-seropositive. The CDR3 runs from the conserved cysteine through the conserved F or W. A D gene is named only where the DNA matches it firmly. Clone size is not always given. Where it is, it says once, few, many or a class for expanded clones.

D: NA; size: few; length: 15; J: TRBJ2-1; V: TRBV7-9; DNA: TGTGCCAGCAGCCCTGACAGCCCGTCCTACAATGAGCAGTTCTTC; CDR3: CASSPDSPSYNEQFF
D: TRBD1; size: NA; length: 12; J: TRBJ2-7; V: TRBV5-1; DNA: TGCGCCAGCAGCGCTACAGGGGATGAGCAGTACTTC; CDR3: CASSATGDEQYF
D: NA; size: NA; length: 16; J: TRBJ2-3; V: TRBV21-1; DNA: TGTGCCAGCAGCGACAGGGTAGTATTGTTCTCAGATACGCAGTATTTT; CDR3: CASSDRVVLFSDTQYF
D: TRBD1; size: NA; length: 20; J: TRBJ1-4; V: TRBV9; DNA: TGTGCCAGCAGCTACACCCCGGGACAGGGGGCAGGAGGTACTAATGAAAAACTGTTTTTT; CDR3: CASSYTPGQGAGGTNEKLFF
D: NA; size: NA; length: 15; J: TRBJ2-1; V: TRBV7-2; DNA: TGTGCCAGCAGCCCCCAGAACAATCCCGGCGGTGAGCAGTTCTTC; CDR3: CASSPQNNPGGEQFF
D: TRBD1; size: NA; length: 14; J: TRBJ1-2; V: TRBV28; DNA: TGTGCCAGCAGTCCGCAGGACAGGGAGGGGGGCTACACCTTC; CDR3: CASSPQDREGGYTF
D: TRBD2; size: NA; length: 16; J: TRBJ2-2; V: TRBV14; DNA: TGTGCCAGCAGCTTTCGACTAGCGGGAGGCGGCGGGGAGCTGTTTTTT; CDR3: CASSFRLAGGGGELFF
D: TRBD2; size: NA; length: 16; J: TRBJ2-1; V: TRBV2; DNA: TGTGCCAACAGCCCCGTGGCGGCGGGAGCCTACAATGAGCAGTTCTTC; CDR3: CANSPVAAGAYNEQFF
D: TRBD2; size: NA; length: 15; J: TRBJ2-7; V: TRBV27; DNA: TGTGCCAGCAGTTCACGACTAGCGGGAGCCTACGAGCAGTACTTC; CDR3: CASSSRLAGAYEQYF
D: TRBD1; size: NA; length: 14; J: TRBJ2-7; V: TRBV27; DNA: TGTGCCAGCAGTCTCGCCGGGACAGAGTACGAGCAGTACTTC; CDR3: CASSLAGTEYEQYF
D: NA; size: NA; length: 12; J: TRBJ2-1; V: TRBV9; DNA: TGTGCCAGCAGCGTAGGAGACAATGAGCAGTTCTTC; CDR3: CASSVGDNEQFF
D: TRBD2; size: NA; length: 17; J: TRBJ2-5; V: TRBV27; DNA: TGTGCCAGCAGCTCTGGACTAGCGGGAGTCTTCGGAGAGACCCAGTACTTC; CDR3: CASSSGLAGVFGETQYF
D: TRBD2; size: once; length: 15; J: TRBJ2-3; V: TRBV9; DNA: TGTGCCAGCAGCGTTGGCGGGAGGGGCACAGATACGCAGTATTTT; CDR3: CASSVGGRGTDTQYF
D: TRBD1; size: NA; length: 16; J: TRBJ1-5; V: TRBV27; DNA: TGTGCCAGCAGTCCCCCGGGACAGGGCACCAGTCAGCCCCAGCATTTT; CDR3: CASSPPGQGTSQPQHF
D: NA; size: few; length: 12; J: TRBJ2-1; V: TRBV19; DNA: TGTGCCAGTAGTATAGAATCTAATGAGCAGTTCTTC; CDR3: CASSIESNEQFF
D: NA; size: NA; length: 13; J: TRBJ1-2; V: TRBV25-1; DNA: TGTGCCAGCAGTGTAGGTCCCCAGGTCGGCTACACCTTC; CDR3: CASSVGPQVGYTF
D: NA; size: NA; length: 14; J: TRBJ2-7; V: TRBV5-4; DNA: TGTGCCAGCAGCTTGGCGGGGGGCGGCTACGAGCAGTACTTC; CDR3: CASSLAGGGYEQYF
D: TRBD2; size: NA; length: 15; J: TRBJ2-3; V: TRBV27; DNA: TGTGCCAGCAGTTGGGTAGCGGGGGTCACAGATACGCAGTATTTT; CDR3: CASSWVAGVTDTQYF
D: NA; size: few; length: 14; J: TRBJ2-4; V: TRBV6-1; DNA: TGTGCCAGCACCGGTACTTACGCCAAAAACATTCAGTACTTC; CDR3: CASTGTYAKNIQYF
D: TRBD1; size: NA; length: 16; J: TRBJ2-7; V: TRBV5-4; DNA: TGTGCCAGCAGCTTTTTAGGGGGCGGCTTGGGTTACGAGCAGTACTTC; CDR3: CASSFLGGGLGYEQYF
D: TRBD1; size: NA; length: 13; J: TRBJ2-7; V: TRBV14; DNA: TGTGCCAGCAGCCTATGGACAGGGCAGGAGCAGTACTTC; CDR3: CASSLWTGQEQYF
D: NA; size: NA; length: 17; J: TRBJ1-5; V: TRBV27; DNA: TGTGCCAGCAGTTTCGGTGGGCTTTTGGGAGGCAATCAGCCCCAGCATTTT; CDR3: CASSFGGLLGGNQPQHF
D: TRBD2; size: NA; length: 18; J: TRBJ2-5; V: TRBV4-1; DNA: TGCGCCAGCAGCCAAGCTTTGGGACTAGCGGGAGGACAAGAGACCCAGTACTTC; CDR3: CASSQALGLAGGQETQYF
D: TRBD2; size: NA; length: 17; J: TRBJ2-1; V: TRBV11-2; DNA: TGTGCCAGCAGCCGTGAAGAAGGGAGCGGGGGGGACAATGAGCAGTTCTTC; CDR3: CASSREEGSGGDNEQFF
D: NA; size: NA; length: 14; J: TRBJ2-5; V: TRBV13; DNA: TGTGCCAGCAGCTTAGCAGGGGGCGGGAGGACCCAGTACTTC; CDR3: CASSLAGGGRTQYF
D: NA; size: NA; length: 14; J: TRBJ2-7; V: TRBV5-1; DNA: TGCGCCAGCAGCTCGGGACAATCGATAAACGAGCAGTACTTC; CDR3: CASSSGQSINEQYF
D: NA; size: few; length: 14; J: TRBJ1-6; V: TRBV7-8; DNA: TGTGCCAGCAGCTCCGGACAGATTAATTCACCCCTCCACTTT; CDR3: CASSSGQINSPLHF
D: NA; size: NA; length: 17; J: TRBJ2-7; V: TRBV21-1; DNA: TGTGCCAGCAGCAAAGTGGTACCTGGTCTAAATCCCTACGAGCAGTACTTC; CDR3: CASSKVVPGLNPYEQYF
D: TRBD2; size: NA; length: 15; J: TRBJ2-7; V: TRBV19; DNA: TGTGCCAGTAGTCCCGTAGCGGGAGTAGCCTACGAGCAGTACTTC; CDR3: CASSPVAGVAYEQYF
D: NA; size: few; length: 14; J: TRBJ1-5; V: TRBV7-2; DNA: TGTGCCAGCAGCTTAATCAGGGAAGATCAGCCCCAGCATTTT; CDR3: CASSLIREDQPQHF
D: NA; size: NA; length: 16; J: TRBJ1-1; V: TRBV28; DNA: TGTGCCAGCTACCCGACCCCCATGGGGGCGAACACTGAAGCTTTCTTT; CDR3: CASYPTPMGANTEAFF
D: TRBD1; size: NA; length: 14; J: TRBJ1-1; V: TRBV7-9; DNA: TGTGCCAGCAGCTTAACAGGGGGGAACACTGAAGCTTTCTTT; CDR3: CASSLTGGNTEAFF
D: NA; size: NA; length: 13; J: TRBJ1-1; V: TRBV4-1; DNA: TGCGCCAGCAGCCAAACAGTGAACACTGAAGCTTTCTTT; CDR3: CASSQTVNTEAFF
D: TRBD2; size: NA; length: 16; J: TRBJ2-3; V: TRBV7-2; DNA: TGTGCCAGCAGCTTAGTTCTAGCGGCGGTTGAGGATACGCAGTATTTT; CDR3: CASSLVLAAVEDTQYF
D: TRBD2; size: NA; length: 16; J: TRBJ2-1; V: TRBV5-5; DNA: TGTGCCAGCAGCCAAAAGACTAGCGGGAGCTACAATGAGCAGTTCTTC; CDR3: CASSQKTSGSYNEQFF
D: NA; size: NA; length: 11; J: TRBJ2-1; V: TRBV19; DNA: TGTGCCAGTAGCGACTACTATGAGCAGTTCTTC; CDR3: CASSDYYEQFF
D: TRBD2; size: NA; length: 13; J: TRBJ2-1; V: TRBV11-3; DNA: TGTGCCAGCGGGACTAGCGAGACCGAACGTCAGTTCTTC; CDR3: CASGTSETERQFF
D: NA; size: NA; length: 15; J: TRBJ2-7; V: TRBV19; DNA: TGTGCCAGTAGTATAGAAGCCGCCGCAACCTACGAGCAGTACTTC; CDR3: CASSIEAAATYEQYF
D: NA; size: NA; length: 13; J: TRBJ2-7; V: TRBV29-1; DNA: TGCAGCGCCGAGGGTAGCCAGGACTACGAGCAGTACTTC; CDR3: CSAEGSQDYEQYF
D: NA; size: NA; length: 12; J: TRBJ2-7; V: TRBV4-1; DNA: TGCGCCAGCGGCGGAAGCTCCTACGAGCAGTACTTC; CDR3: CASGGSSYEQYF
D: TRBD1; size: NA; length: 17; J: TRBJ2-3; V: TRBV27; DNA: TGTGCCAGCAGCCGACCCTTGACAGGGGAAGTCACAGATACGCAGTATTTT; CDR3: CASSRPLTGEVTDTQYF
D: TRBD2; size: few; length: 15; J: TRBJ2-1; V: TRBV6-5; DNA: TGTGCCAGCAGTTACCAATGGCGGGGGGCATATGAGCAGTTCTTC; CDR3: CASSYQWRGAYEQFF
D: NA; size: NA; length: 13; J: TRBJ1-3; V: TRBV25-1; DNA: TGTGCCAGCAGTCCCCGGGGGGGAAACACCATATATTTT; CDR3: CASSPRGGNTIYF
D: TRBD1; size: few; length: 17; J: TRBJ2-3; V: TRBV10-3; DNA: TGTGCCATCTCCGGGACAGGGGGAACTAGCGTCACAGATACGCAGTATTTT; CDR3: CAISGTGGTSVTDTQYF